Following are 19 T cell receptor beta chains from one sample sequenced in a study of regulatory T cells in long-lasting Graves disease (dated by TCRdb to about 2021). Libraries were made using multiplex PCR. The run used an Illumina HiSeq 4000. To build TCR beta libraries, CDR3 regions were amplified by Arm-PCR using iRepertoire HTBI primers. TCRdb took the public reads, trimmed them with fastp at Q25, ran MiXCR for clone calling and kept in-frame beta chains. Merged by CDR3 protein, the rows form single entries marked with the most common genes and DNA. The sample contains 600,000 to 650,000 distinct CDR3 sequences, under 20% of them found a single time. Roughly 18% of the sample goes to the ten largest clones. The time point tag for this specimen amounts to: newly diagnosed GD, antithyroid drugs for less than 3 months. RNA was extracted from PBMCs in TRIzol for both TCR sequencing and RNA sequencing.

The same data also contributed to another study, on T cells in Graves' hyperthyroidism and ophthalmopathy.

Sample: peripheral blood mononuclear cells (PBMCs), taken at new diagnosis, from a patient treated with antithyroid drugs. The origin of the receptors is a woman aged 30 to 39 with Graves disease. Donor details come from another sample of the same person, matched by shared clones.

V and J are TRBV5-6 and TRBJ2-3; 9 bases line up with TRBD2. CDR3 length: 16 amino acids. J was trimmed by 2 bases and V by 4 bases; bases with no gene match: 8. In germline, CDR1 is SGHDT, CDR2 YYEEEE. CDR3 sequence reads: CASSGLAGEYTDTQYF. CDR3 sequence (DNA): TGTGCCAGCAGCGGCTTAGCGGGAGAATACACAGATACGCAGTATTTT.

The chain has TRBV28 and TRBJ1-2, with 8 nucleotides matching TRBD1. This CDR3 region has 17 residues. V gave up 4 bases and J gave up 1 base; unmatched junction bases: 11. Germline CDR1 MDHEN, CDR2 SYDVKM. The CDR3 DNA is TGTGCCAGCAGTTCGTATAGCATCAGGGGGCGTAACTATGGCTACACCTTC. It specifies CASSSYSIRGRNYGYTF.

This clonotype showed up just a few times. The chain is built from TRBV20-1 and TRBJ2-1; 7 bases agree with TRBD2. Germline CDR1 is DFQATT and CDR2 is SNEGSKA (reference sequence). The CDR3 contains 15 residues. Trimming removed 4 bases from V and 1 base from J; junction bases left unmatched: 7. The CDR3 DNA sequence: TGCAGTGCTACTCCTGCCGGGAGGTCCTACAATGAGCAGTTCTTC. Protein: CSATPAGRSYNEQFF.

V and J are TRBV28 and TRBJ2-7; no clear D gene. Germline assignment: CDR1 MDHEN and CDR2 SYDVKM. The CDR3 has 13 amino acids. Trimming removed 7 bases at V and 1 base at J, with 11 bases between. CDR3 sequence: CASTLGSSYEQYF. CDR3 DNA: TGTGCCAGCACCCTTGGTAGTTCCTACGAGCAGTACTTC. Filled out from reference TRBV28 and TRBJ2-7, the complete variable domain reads DVKVTQSSRYLVKRTGEKVFLECVQDMDHENMFWYRQDPGLGLRLIYFSYDVKMKEKGDIPEGYSVSREKKERFSLILESASTNQTSMYLCASTLGSSYEQYFGPGTRLTVT.

A few counts support this clonotype. The chain carries TRBV6-4 and TRBJ2-1, with a weak D call TRBD2 (7 bases). Germline V gives CDR1 MRHNA, CDR2 SNTAGT. Trimming stripped 5 bases from V and 4 bases from J, with 15 bases between. The CDR3 is 15 amino acids. The CDR3, as DNA: TGTGCCAGCAGTCAGGGGAGCGGGGCATACAATGAGCAGTTCTTC. As protein: CASSQGSGAYNEQFF.

For this clonotype: A much larger clone differs by one base, so this may be a read error. The chain couples TRBV6-1 to TRBJ1-1; D is undetermined. CDR3 length: 13 amino acids. The germline CDR1 and CDR2 sequences are MNHNS and SASEGT. The CDR3 DNA reads TGTGCCAGCTCCCGTTTAAGGTACACTAAAGCTTTCTTT. The encoded protein is CASSRLRYTKAFF.

The chain recombines TRBV12-3 or TRBV12-4 with TRBJ2-7; D is perhaps TRBD1 or TRBD2 (6 bases each). This CDR3 contains 15 residues. V was shortened by 3 bases and J by 7 bases, with 19 bases between the two germline ends. CDR3 DNA sequence: TGTGCCAGCAGTTTTTCGGGGGCAGGCAGGAGAGAGCAGTACTTC. Its translation is CASSFSGAGRREQYF.

This clonotype appeared a few times. V usage is TRBV29-1 and J usage is TRBJ1-3; D may be TRBD1 (5 bases). V was pared by 4 bases and J by 8 bases, with 9 bases between. This CDR3 is built from 11 residues. Germline V CDR1 and CDR2: SQVTM, ANQGSEA. CDR3 in DNA: TGCAGCGTTGCGAAAGGGGACACCATATATTTT. It yields the protein CSVAKGDTIYF. Drawing the rest from reference TRBV29-1 and TRBJ1-3, the complete variable domain is SAVISQKPSRDICQRGTSLTIQCQVDSQVTMMFWYRQQPGQSLTLIATANQGSEATYESGFVIDKFPISRPNLTFSTLTVSNMSPEDSSIYLCSVAKGDTIYFGEGSWLTVV.

This clonotype was seen at least ten times. V is TRBV6-2 or TRBV6-3 and J is TRBJ2-5; perhaps D is TRBD1 or TRBD2 (5 bases each). Trimming stripped 2 bases from V and 9 bases from J, with 22 bases between. The CDR3 is 16 residues long. Germline V gene lookup returns CDR1 MNHEY and CDR2 SVGEGT. CDR3 sequence reads: CASSYGQTGTQVAQYF. Written as DNA, the CDR3 is TGTGCCAGCAGTTACGGACAAACCGGGACCCAAGTGGCCCAGTACTTC.

This clonotype was seen many times. V gene TRBV11-1 combines with J gene TRBJ2-7; D gene unclear. There are 14 residues in the CDR3. Per germline, CDR1 SGHAT and CDR2 FQDESV (reference sequence). The ends were cut back, 5 bases at V and 6 bases at J, with 17 bases in the middle. CDR3: CASSPREWTGEQYF. CDR3 nucleotides: TGTGCCAGCAGCCCACGTGAGTGGACCGGCGAGCAGTACTTC.

The chain links TRBV4-1 to TRBJ1-1; tentative D call: TRBD1 (6 bases). Germline assignment: CDR1 MGHRA and CDR2 YSYEKL. The CDR3 has 14 amino acids. Trimming cost V 1 base and J 3 bases, with 9 bases left between them. DNA of the CDR3: TGCGCCAGCAGCCAAGGGGGGACATACACTGAAGCTTTCTTT. Its protein is CASSQGGTYTEAFF.

The chain employs TRBV5-1 and TRBJ2-7; possibly TRBD1 or TRBD2 for D (5 bases each). This CDR3 has 14 amino acids. Between the trimmed V and J ends, which lost 0 bases and 1 base, there was a span of 8 bases. CDR1 is SGHRS, CDR2 YFSETQ, per germline. CDR3 DNA sequence: TGCGCCAGCAGCTTGGGGGACGGATCCTACGAGCAGTACTTC. Translated: CASSLGDGSYEQYF.

The chain carries TRBV5-1 and TRBJ2-7, with 11 positions matching TRBD2. Germline CDR1 SGHRS, CDR2 YFSETQ. The length of the CDR3 is 17 residues. The ends lost 2 bases at V and 0 bases at J; junction bases unmatched: 7. For the CDR3, the DNA is TGCGCCAGCAGCTTTACTAGCGGGAGATCCGTCTCCTACGAGCAGTACTTC. Translation: CASSFTSGRSVSYEQYF. The whole variable domain, remainder taken from reference TRBV5-1 and TRBJ2-7, is KAGVTQTPRYLIKTRGQQVTLSCSPISGHRSVSWYQQTPGQGLQFLFEYFSETQRNKGNFPGRFSGRQFSNSRSEMNVSTLELGDSALYLCASSFTSGRSVSYEQYFGPGTRLTVT.

The chain carries TRBV30 and TRBJ2-1; D gene ambiguous. V was cut by 2 bases and J by 7 bases, with 12 bases left in between. Germline CDR1 is GTSNPN and CDR2 is SVGIG (reference sequence). The CDR3 length is 13 residues. The CDR3 sequence: CAWSPTRRNEQFF. The CDR3 DNA reads as TGTGCCTGGAGTCCCACCCGAAGAAATGAGCAGTTCTTC.

This clonotype was counted a few times. This chain links TRBV25-1 with TRBJ2-5; D might be TRBD1 (5 bases). The V and J ends lost 1 base and 5 bases respectively, with 11 bases between them. CDR3 size: 14 residues. The V gene's germline CDR1 is MGHDK and CDR2 SYGVNS. The CDR3 spells CASSESGWRETQYF. CDR3 sequence (DNA): TGTGCCAGCAGTGAATCAGGGTGGCGGGAGACCCAGTACTTC.

Concerning this clonotype itself: The junction does not match germline at one end; this may be a read error. This sequence joins TRBV5-1 and TRBJ2-5; TRBD1 matches 8 bases. The CDR3 contains 15 residues. Germline CDR1 SGHRS, CDR2 YFSETQ. The CDR3 is CASSLVGTGQETQYF. CDR3 DNA sequence: TGTGCCAGCAGCTTAGTCGGGACAGGACAAGAGACCCAGTACTTC.

This clonotype was seen only a few times. V gene TRBV12-5 combines with J gene TRBJ2-5; either TRBD1 or TRBD2 may supply D (6 bases each). Trimming removed 0 bases from V and 3 bases from J, with 14 bases in between. CDR1 is LGHNT, CDR2 FRNRAP, per germline. This CDR3 spans 16 amino acids. The CDR3 region is CASGLVLGGNKETQYF. DNA of the CDR3: TGTGCTAGTGGTTTGGTACTAGGGGGGAACAAAGAGACCCAGTACTTC.

This clonotype was recorded at least ten times. CDR3 amino acids: CASSYGTEYNEQFF. The CDR3 bases are TGTGCCAGCAGTTACGGGACAGAGTACAATGAGCAGTTCTTC. V usage is TRBV28 and J usage is TRBJ2-1, with TRBD1 identical over 7 bases. Germline V gene lookup returns CDR1 MDHEN and CDR2 SYDVKM. The CDR3 has 14 residues. V gave up 4 bases and J gave up 4 bases; unmatched junction bases: 4.

The chain joins TRBV3-1 to TRBJ1-5; possible D gene TRBD1, 6 bases. This CDR3 contains 14 residues. V lost 0 bases, J lost 8 bases, and 11 bases lay in between. CDR1 LGHDT and CDR2 YNNKEL come from the germline V gene (reference sequence). The CDR3 region has the DNA TGTGCCAGCAGCCAAGATGCAGGGGATAAGCCCCAGCATTTT. Translated: CASSQDAGDKPQHF.